These 17 T cell receptor beta chains were sequenced from one sample in a study of Tregs in tolerant kidney transplant recipients. TCRdb's copy holds only in-frame clones and misses some; the assay was immunoSEQ multiplex PCR. The sample shows over 50,000 clones, over 70% of them seen only once. Sequencing was done on a sample of CD4+ T cells from blood. Every receptor here comes from a human donor in good health.

The V gene is TRBV9, the J gene TRBJ2-5; TRBD2 agrees at 8 bases. Germline CDR1 reads SGDLS; CDR2 reads YYNGEE. V lost 4 bases to trimming and J lost 5 bases; unmatched junction nucleotides: 13. The CDR3 has 16 residues. CDR3 sequence (DNA): TGTGCCAGCAGCCTTCTGAGTAGCGGGGTATGGGAGACCCAGTACTTC. Its protein product is CASSLLSSGVWETQYF.

CDR3 in DNA: TGTGCCAGCACCCCCAGGGTGGACACTGAAGCTTTCTTT. This codes for CASTPRVDTEAFF. The chain employs TRBV25-1 and TRBJ1-1; D may be TRBD1 (5 bases). CDR1 is MGHDK, CDR2 SYGVNS, per germline. The V end was cut by 7 bases, the J end by 3 bases, with 12 bases between. This CDR3 spans 13 amino acids.

This chain uses TRBV7-2 with TRBJ2-2; D remains ambiguous. The germline gives CDR1 SGHTA, CDR2 FQGNSA. The CDR3 is 14 residues long. Between the trimmed V and J ends, which lost 0 bases and 8 bases, there was a span of 10 bases. The CDR3 region is CASSLAALSGELFF. Here the CDR3 DNA reads TGTGCCAGCAGCTTAGCGGCTTTATCGGGGGAGCTGTTTTTT.

The chain couples TRBV4-2 to TRBJ1-5, with 7 bases that match TRBD1. The CDR3 runs 15 residues. J lost 7 bases, V lost 4 bases, and 10 bases had no gene match. CDR1 and CDR2 from the germline V gene are LGHNA and YNFKEQ. Written as DNA, the CDR3 is TGTGCCAGCAGCCGAGACAGGGAGGCGAGACAGCCCCAGCATTTT. Protein product: CASSRDREARQPQHF.

The V and J genes are TRBV15 and TRBJ1-6; the match to TRBD1 covers 7 bases. Germline V gene data show CDR1 as LNHNV and CDR2 as YYDKDF (reference sequence). This CDR3 spans 15 amino acids. V lost 4 bases, J lost 8 bases, and 8 bases stayed unmatched. CDR3 residues: CATSIHRDSDSPLHF. In DNA, the CDR3 is TGTGCCACCAGCATCCACCGGGACAGCGATTCACCCCTCCACTTT.

This sequence joins TRBV7-2 and TRBJ2-1; D unresolved. The germline V and J ends were trimmed by 4 bases and 5 bases, with 9 bases remaining between them. CDR3 size: 13 residues. CDR1 and CDR2 from the germline V gene are SGHTA and FQGNSA. DNA of the CDR3: TGTGCCAGCAGCTCAGGCCCCAACAATGAGCAGTTCTTC. Translated, it gives CASSSGPNNEQFF.

The gene calls are TRBV15 and TRBJ1-6; 12 nucleotides line up with TRBD1. Germline CDR1 is LNHNV and CDR2 is YYDKDF (reference sequence). The CDR3 is 16 amino acids. The V gene end was trimmed by 4 bases and the J gene end by 10 bases; junction bases not matched to a gene: 8. The CDR3 loop reads CATSMATGTGGSPLHF. DNA of the CDR3: TGTGCCACCAGCATGGCGACTGGGACAGGGGGCTCACCCCTCCACTTT.

In regard to this clone: With only one base between it and a far larger clone, this is likely a read error. Other DNA sequences within the sample encode an identical CDR3. The chain combines TRBV14 with TRBJ2-5; D unclear. Germline V gene lookup returns CDR1 SGHDN and CDR2 FVKESK. V lost 2 bases to trimming and J lost 7 bases, with 5 bases between them. The CDR3 runs 11 residues. In DNA form, the CDR3 reads TGTGCCAGCAGCCAAAGAGGGACCCAGTACTTC. Its protein product is CASSQRGTQYF.

This chain uses TRBV2 with TRBJ1-4; maybe TRBD1 (6 bases). There are 17 residues in the CDR3. The V gene's germline CDR1 is SNHLY and CDR2 FYNNEI. The V gene lost 2 bases and the J gene lost 5 bases, with 18 bases spanning the gap. This CDR3 is CASSERGGGRGNEKLFF. The CDR3 nucleotides read TGTGCCAGCAGTGAAAGGGGAGGGGGACGAGGGAATGAAAAACTGTTTTTT.

The chain carries TRBV5-1 and TRBJ1-1, with 7 bases lining up with TRBD1. V shed 5 bases, J shed 6 bases, and the junction held 4 bases outside the gene matches. CDR1 is SGHRS and CDR2 is YFSETQ in the germline V gene. The CDR3 is 12 amino acids. The CDR3 sequence: CASSHDRAEAFF. The CDR3 DNA reads as TGCGCCAGCAGTCACGACAGGGCTGAAGCTTTCTTT.

J is TRBJ1-5 and V is TRBV6-5; D gene ambiguous. Trimming stripped 7 bases from V and 1 base from J, with 11 bases between. The CDR3 loop spans 14 amino acids. Germline loops: CDR1 MNHEY, CDR2 SVGAGI. The CDR3: CASKEGLSNQPQHF. DNA for the CDR3: TGTGCCAGCAAGGAAGGATTGAGCAATCAGCCCCAGCATTTT.

V gene TRBV30 combines with J gene TRBJ1-5; 9 bases are a match to TRBD1. In germline, CDR1 is GTSNPN, CDR2 SVGIG (reference sequence). With V trimmed by 5 bases and J by 0 bases, 2 bases remained unmatched. This CDR3 region has 14 residues. CDR3 sequence reads: CAWGTGSSNQPQHF. As DNA, the CDR3 is TGTGCCTGGGGGACAGGGAGTAGCAATCAGCCCCAGCATTTT.

This clone was seen a single time. The V and J genes are TRBV11-2 and TRBJ1-6, with TRBD1 matching over 10 bases. CDR1 and CDR2 from the germline V gene are SGHAT and FQNNGV. The CDR3 covers 14 residues. J lost 8 bases, V lost 4 bases, and 2 bases had no gene match. CDR3 region: CASSSGTGDSPLHF. CDR3 sequence (DNA): TGTGCCAGCAGCTCAGGGACAGGGGATTCACCCCTCCACTTT.

As regards this clone: A much larger clone sits a single nucleotide away, making a read error possible. The chain employs TRBV7-2 and TRBJ1-1; TRBD1 is a possible D gene (6 bases). The CDR3 totals 13 residues. From germline, CDR1 is SGHTA and CDR2 FQGNSA. V was trimmed by 1 base and J by 4 bases, leaving 7 bases between them. CDR3 residues: CASSLEGGTEAFF. CDR3 coding DNA: TGTGCCAGCAGCTTAGAAGGGGGCACTGAAGCTTTCTTT.

This chain joins TRBV2 and TRBJ2-3; possibly TRBD2 for D (6 bases). This CDR3 region has 14 residues. From germline, CDR1 is SNHLY and CDR2 FYNNEI. V gave up 11 bases and J gave up 6 bases, with 21 bases separating them. CDR3 nucleotide sequence: TGTGCCGCGAAAGGGGTCGAGGGACTGGATACGCAGTATTTT. Protein sequence: CAAKGVEGLDTQYF.

The chain links TRBV5-1 to TRBJ1-2; D not certain. V dropped 0 bases and J dropped 6 bases, with 9 bases sitting between them. Germline V lookup: CDR1 SGHRS, CDR2 YFSETQ. This CDR3 has 13 amino acids. The CDR3 region has the DNA TGCGCCAGCAGCTTGGTGAGGGAAGATGGCTACACCTTC. Protein: CASSLVREDGYTF. The variable domain in full, completed from reference TRBV5-1 and TRBJ1-2, reads KAGVTQTPRYLIKTRGQQVTLSCSPISGHRSVSWYQQTPGQGLQFLFEYFSETQRNKGNFPGRFSGRQFSNSRSEMNVSTLELGDSALYLCASSLVREDGYTFGSGTRLTVV.

V gene TRBV11-2 combines with J gene TRBJ1-1; D is ambiguous. CDR3 length equals 14 residues. V shed 0 bases and J shed 1 base, with 6 bases lying between them. The V gene's germline CDR1 is SGHAT and CDR2 FQNNGV. The CDR3 DNA sequence: TGTGCCAGCAGCTTAGATCCGGCGAACACTGAAGCTTTCTTT. Amino acids: CASSLDPANTEAFF.